This T cell receptor (beta chain) originates from a study of control samples from healthy donors and cancer patients. Sequencing was performed with immunoSEQ multiplex PCR; in TCRdb, only in-frame clones are kept and a portion is missing. The sample lists 130,000 to 150,000 clones, roughly 90% occurring once. The TCR sequence derives from a man aged 25 to 45 in good health. The specimen sequenced was blood.

CDR3 DNA: TGTGCCAGCAGCACATCGGTCGGGGAGACCCAGTACTTC. This translates into CASSTSVGETQYF. The V and J genes are TRBV5-6 and TRBJ2-5; D gene unclear. Germline lookup yields CDR1 SGHDT and CDR2 YYEEEE. CDR3 length equals 13 residues. V shed 4 bases and J shed 5 bases, with 12 bases lying between them.